Below are 13 T cell receptor beta chains sequenced from a single sample in a study of spatial heterogeneity in lung cancer. MiXCR, applied by TCRdb to the 5' RACE reads, yields one record per CDR3 protein. The repertoire holds about 15,000 distinct CDR3 sequences, with over 6.5% as singletons. Time point indicated: sample taken at primary tumor resection. Unsorted whole RNA samples from tumor, nontumor lung or frozen PBMC were sequenced. Sequencing used PBMCs, obtained at surgery. The receptor set was obtained from a female donor with early-stage non-small cell lung cancer.

This clonotype appeared many times. The V and J genes are TRBV10-1 and TRBJ2-1; D unclear. Trimming shortened V by 3 bases and J by 8 bases, and 14 bases separated the two germline ends. Germline CDR1 WNHNN, CDR2 SYGVQD (reference sequence). The CDR3 length is 14 residues. Here the CDR3 reads CASSDPGSGDEQFF. Here the CDR3 DNA reads TGCGCCAGCAGTGATCCCGGGTCGGGCGATGAGCAGTTCTTC.

This clonotype was counted ten times or more. This chain uses TRBV11-3 with TRBJ2-1; 13 bases are a match to TRBD2. J gave up 5 bases and V 1 base, and 5 bases lay outside the gene matches. This CDR3 contains 17 residues. From germline, CDR1 is SGHNT and CDR2 YENEEA. In DNA form, the CDR3 reads TGTGCCAGCAGCTTAGGCTTCGGGACTAGCGGGAACAATGAGCAGTTCTTC. Its protein is CASSLGFGTSGNNEQFF.

This clonotype was found a few times. The chain joins TRBV9 to TRBJ2-1, with 13 positions matching TRBD2. Per germline, CDR1 SGDLS and CDR2 YYNGEE. The V gene end was trimmed by 6 bases and the J gene end by 0 bases; junction bases not matched to a gene: 21. The CDR3 covers 22 residues. In DNA form, the CDR3 reads TGTGCCAGCACCCGTAGAATACTAGCGGGAGGGCAAACAGGAGGCTCCTACAATGAGCAGTTCTTC. Its protein is CASTRRILAGGQTGGSYNEQFF.

In this sample, this clonotype turned up many times. This chain links TRBV18 with TRBJ2-1, with 8 bases lining up with TRBD1. This CDR3 region has 15 residues. V lost 6 bases, J lost 4 bases, and 8 bases stayed unmatched. Germline CDR1 reads KGHSH; CDR2 reads LQKENI. The CDR3 loop is CASSPGTGRYNEQFF. CDR3 coding DNA: TGTGCCAGCTCCCCCGGGACAGGAAGATACAATGAGCAGTTCTTC.

This clonotype was counted many times. The chain has TRBV7-9 and TRBJ1-3; D gene unclear. This CDR3 is built from 15 residues. The V and J ends lost 3 bases and 0 bases respectively, with 9 bases between them. Germline loops: CDR1 SEHNR, CDR2 FQNEAQ (reference sequence). The CDR3 region is CASSLTTVSGNTIYF. CDR3 in DNA: TGTGCCAGCAGCTTGACGACTGTCTCTGGAAACACCATATATTTT.

The genes are TRBV5-4 and TRBJ2-2; D not certain. The CDR3 runs 15 residues. The germline CDR1 and CDR2 sequences are SGHNT and YYREEE (reference sequence). Trimming took 0 bases from V and 1 from J, leaving 7 bases between them. As DNA, the CDR3 is TGTGCCAGCAGCTTGGTAGGCCTGAACACCGGGGAGCTGTTTTTT. It codes for CASSLVGLNTGELFF.

There are many counts of this clonotype. CDR3 in amino acids: CASSQDRTSGRATDNEQFF. The CDR3 DNA reads TGCGCCAGCAGCCAAGATCGGACTAGCGGGAGGGCCACCGACAATGAGCAGTTCTTC. V usage is TRBV4-1 and J usage is TRBJ2-1, with 15 bases lining up with TRBD2. Germline loops: CDR1 MGHRA, CDR2 YSYEKL. Trimming at V came to 0 bases and at J to 5 bases, leaving 8 bases not matched to a gene. The CDR3 sequence is 19 residues long.

This clonotype was picked up many times. This chain connects TRBV2 to TRBJ2-3; 7 bases line up with TRBD1. Per the germline V gene, CDR1 is SNHLY and CDR2 is FYNNEI. The CDR3 length is 14 residues. With V trimmed by 6 bases and J by 6 bases, 9 bases remained unmatched. CDR3 in DNA: TGTGCCAGCAGGCCGGGACAGCTAGCCGATACGCAGTATTTT. It translates to CASRPGQLADTQYF.

This clonotype came up a few times. V is TRBV3-1 and J is TRBJ2-2; D is ambiguous. The germline V and J ends were trimmed by 1 base and 6 bases, with 3 bases remaining between them. The length of the CDR3 is 12 residues. Germline loops: CDR1 LGHDT, CDR2 YNNKEL (reference sequence). The CDR3 coding sequence is TGTGCCAGCAGCCAAGCCGCCGGGGAGCTGTTTTTT. Encoded protein: CASSQAAGELFF.

This clonotype was counted a few times. This sequence joins TRBV7-9 and TRBJ1-1; D is unresolved. The CDR3 has 14 residues. CDR1 is SEHNR and CDR2 is FQNEAQ in the germline V gene (reference sequence). Trimming took off 3 bases at V and 5 bases at J, with 13 bases between the two ends. CDR3 in amino acids: CASSFGGRGTEAFF. CDR3 in DNA: TGTGCCAGCAGCTTCGGAGGGCGCGGGACTGAAGCTTTCTTT.

The table lists this clonotype with many counts. The chain has TRBV7-6 and TRBJ2-2; the D is unclear. The CDR3 totals 15 residues. The V end lost 3 bases, the J end lost 1 base, and 9 bases lay between the germline ends. CDR1 and CDR2 (germline): SGHVS, FNYEAQ. CDR3 protein: CASSFAQRNTGELFF. DNA for the CDR3: TGTGCCAGCAGCTTCGCTCAGAGGAACACCGGGGAGCTGTTTTTT.

There are many counts of this clonotype. The chain links TRBV6-1 to TRBJ1-1; 10 nucleotides align to TRBD1. There are 16 residues in the CDR3. Germline loops: CDR1 MNHNS, CDR2 SASEGT. Trimming cost V 1 base and J 13 bases; bases outside gene matches: 15. CDR3 region: CASSEGDGDRGPAVFF. The CDR3 coding sequence is TGTGCCAGCAGTGAAGGGGACGGGGACAGGGGCCCTGCAGTTTTCTTT.

This rearrangement joins TRBV11-3 to TRBJ2-1, with D perhaps matching TRBD1 (5 bases). CDR1 SGHNT and CDR2 YENEEA come from the germline V gene. The CDR3 length is 13 residues. The V and J ends lost 1 base and 5 bases respectively, with 6 bases between them. The CDR3 reads CASSLARDNEQFF. The CDR3 nucleotides read TGTGCCAGCAGCTTAGCCAGGGACAATGAGCAGTTCTTC.